This T cell receptor (beta chain) stems from a study of CD8 T cells in ankylosing spondylitis. V shed 8 bases and J shed 1 base, with 11 bases lying between them. Germline V lookup: CDR1 SGHVS, CDR2 FQNEAQ. The CDR3 runs 14 residues. General study points: A subset of motif variants has previously been described in the synovial fluid and blood of reactive arthritis. Relatively scarce in peripheral blood, disease-linked clones were CD8+. Apparently characteristic of ankylosing spondylitis blood was a TCR beta motif (roughly eight highly homologous variants). Matched ankylosing spondylitis synovial fluid reportedly contained a significantly enriched population of disease-linked clones.

With respect to this clonotype: Its matching antigen is unknown.

TCRdb independently ran MiXCR on the 5' RACE reads; one entry per CDR3 protein. Of around 130,000 distinct CDR3 sequences listed, roughly 18% are singletons. This TCR was recovered from a male donor with ankylosing spondylitis. The rearrangement links TRBV7-8 to TRBJ2-2; unclear D gene. Source material: blood, either unsorted or a sorted T cell fraction (not recorded which). The CDR3 loop is CASPLSGNTGELFF. The CDR3, as DNA: TGTGCCAGCCCCCTTTCGGGGAACACCGGGGAGCTGTTTTTT.